Below are 21 T cell receptor beta chains sequenced from a single sample in a study of regulatory T cells in long-lasting Graves disease. Arm-PCR of CDR3 regions and iRepertoire HTBI primers were the basis on which TCR beta libraries were built. TCRdb ran MiXCR on the multiplex PCR reads and lists one entry per CDR3 protein. The sample has about 470,000 distinct CDR3 sequences, approximately 21% seen once. Regarding time point: persistent/refractory GD, antithyroid drugs over 5 years with positive TRAb. With RNA extracted from PBMCs as input, the TCR library was made. The sequenced sample was peripheral blood mononuclear cells (PBMCs), obtained when the disease was refractory, from a patient treated with antithyroid drugs. The receptors here all came from a female donor with Graves disease.

V and J are TRBV10-3 and TRBJ1-1; D uncertain. The CDR3 runs 15 residues. With 3 bases removed from V and 0 bases from J, the gap between germline ends came to 11 bases. Germline CDR1 reads ENHRY; CDR2 reads SYGVKD. DNA for the CDR3: TGTGCCATCAGTGAATTGTGGGGAATGAACACTGAAGCTTTCTTT. This encodes CAISELWGMNTEAFF.

The chain employs TRBV12-3 or TRBV12-4 and TRBJ1-5, with TRBD1 as a possible D gene (5 bases). This CDR3 contains 14 residues. Trimming left V 5 bases short and J 6 bases short, with 14 bases between. CDR3 sequence (DNA): TGTGCCAGCAGTGCCAGGGCCGGTAGTCAGCCCCAGCATTTT. Amino acid sequence: CASSARAGSQPQHF.

This clonotype was recorded at least ten times. The V and J genes are TRBV28 and TRBJ1-1, with 7 bases identical to TRBD1. Germline V gene sequence: CDR1 MDHEN, CDR2 SYDVKM. The V and J ends lost 5 bases and 4 bases, in that order; junction bases with no gene match: 10. This CDR3 contains 15 residues. CDR3 nucleotides: TGTGCCAGCAGTCCCCCGACAGGGTGGGCCACTGAAGCTTTCTTT. It translates to CASSPPTGWATEAFF.

The sample holds many counts of this clonotype. This rearrangement joins TRBV15 to TRBJ2-5; possibly TRBD2 for D (6 bases). Trimming left V 8 bases short and J 5 bases short, with 18 bases between. The CDR3 extends over 14 amino acids. Germline CDR1 is LNHNV and CDR2 is YYDKDF (reference sequence). CDR3 nucleotides: TGTGCCACCCGAATCGGGGGAGCCCGGGAGACCCAGTACTTC. It yields the protein CATRIGGARETQYF.

With regard to this clonotype: Mismatch with germline at one junction end may stem from a read error. The chain links TRBV7-8 to TRBJ1-5; TRBD1 matches 8 bases. CDR1 and CDR2 from the germline V gene are SGHVS and FQNEAQ. This CDR3 is built from 11 residues. The CDR3 sequence is CASSSGRQGYF. In DNA, the CDR3 is TGTGCCAGCAGCTCGGGACGACAGGGGTATTTT.

This chain uses TRBV6-1 with TRBJ1-1, with TRBD1 as a possible D gene (6 bases). Germline-derived CDR1 and CDR2 are MNHNS and SASEGT. This CDR3 has 13 amino acids. V lost 7 bases and J lost 4, with 13 bases in between. CDR3 in DNA: TGTGCCAGCACCGAGGGGGGGGGCACTGAAGCTTTCTTT. This gives the protein CASTEGGGTEAFF.

In regard to this clonotype: A junction boundary mismatches the germline segment, possibly from a read error. The CDR3 bases are TGTGCTAGCAGCTTCCTTGGGGGACCCAAAGAGACCCAGTACTTC. This encodes CASSFLGGPKETQYF. The chain couples TRBV7-7 to TRBJ2-5; D is perhaps TRBD1 or TRBD2 (5 bases each). The germline gives CDR1 SSHAT, CDR2 FNYEAQ (reference sequence). This CDR3 is built from 15 residues.

This clonotype was seen only a few times. V and J are TRBV6-2 or TRBV6-3 and TRBJ1-2; D is unclear. V lost 7 bases and J lost 4, with 16 bases in between. The length of the CDR3 is 14 residues. Germline CDR1 and CDR2: MNHEY and SVGEGT. The CDR3 bases are TGTGCCAGCACATTCCTCGGATCAGCCTATGGCTACACCTTC. It specifies CASTFLGSAYGYTF.

This clonotype has a handful of counts. The chain uses TRBV11-2 and TRBJ2-7; possible D gene TRBD2, 5 bases. V lost 5 bases, J lost 2 bases, and 25 bases lay in between. The germline V gene encodes CDR1 SGHAT and CDR2 FQNNGV. The CDR3 runs to 18 residues. DNA of the CDR3: TGTGCCAGCAGCCCTCGGTCGGGGAATTCTTCCCGCCCCTACGAGCAGTACTTC. Amino acid sequence: CASSPRSGNSSRPYEQYF.

This clonotype showed up many times. The chain employs TRBV11-2 and TRBJ1-5; D is unclear. V was cut by 0 bases and J by 9 bases, with 9 bases left in between. Germline-derived CDR1 and CDR2 are SGHAT and FQNNGV. The CDR3 is 13 amino acids. This CDR3 is CASSLDWAGPQHF. In nucleotides, the CDR3 is TGTGCCAGCAGCTTAGATTGGGCGGGGCCCCAGCATTTT.

V is TRBV24-1 and J is TRBJ2-3; D possibly matches TRBD1 or TRBD2 (6 bases each). The CDR3 is 18 amino acids. Germline V gene sequence: CDR1 KGHDR, CDR2 SFDVKD. Deletions cut 4 bases from V and 1 base from J, with 20 bases between. The CDR3: CATSDRPGRRGGTDTQYF. CDR3 bases: TGTGCCACCAGTGACCGGCCCGGGAGAAGGGGGGGCACAGATACGCAGTATTTT.

The chain uses TRBV4-2 and TRBJ2-3; D gene unclear. V lost 2 bases and J 0 bases, leaving 15 bases between the germline ends. The CDR3 has 17 amino acids. CDR1 is LGHNA and CDR2 is YNFKEQ in the germline V gene. The CDR3 spells CASSQQPLGSSTDTQYF. CDR3 in DNA: TGTGCCAGCAGCCAACAACCTCTAGGGTCTAGCACAGATACGCAGTATTTT.

The chain has TRBV4-1 and TRBJ2-7, with D tentatively TRBD2 (6 bases). Trimming stripped 4 bases from V and 6 bases from J, with 13 bases between. CDR1 and CDR2 (germline): MGHRA, YSYEKL. The CDR3 is made up of 13 amino acids. CDR3 residues: CASSREAGTEQYF. CDR3 DNA sequence: TGCGCCAGCAGCCGCGAGGCGGGGACCGAGCAGTACTTC.

Only a few counts were recorded for this clonotype. The chain carries TRBV28 and TRBJ2-1; the D is unclear. The CDR3 has 13 amino acids. Germline CDR1 is MDHEN and CDR2 is SYDVKM. Between the trimmed V and J ends, which lost 2 bases and 6 bases, there was a span of 8 bases. This CDR3 reads CASSLGRINEQFF. The CDR3 region has the DNA TGTGCCAGCAGTTTAGGACGGATCAATGAGCAGTTCTTC.

The sample holds many counts of this clonotype. This rearrangement joins TRBV6-1 to TRBJ1-5, with a possible D match to TRBD1 (5 bases). V was trimmed by 2 bases and J by 4 bases, leaving 9 bases between them. CDR1 and CDR2 (germline): MNHNS, SASEGT. The CDR3 sequence is 14 residues long. The CDR3 sequence: CASSENGGNQPQHF. The CDR3 DNA reads TGTGCCAGCAGTGAAAATGGGGGGAATCAGCCCCAGCATTTT.

This chain connects TRBV29-1 to TRBJ2-2; the D is unclear. The ends were cut back, 1 base at V and 6 bases at J, with 9 bases in the middle. CDR1 is SQVTM and CDR2 is ANQGSEA in the germline V gene. The CDR3 sequence is 13 residues long. Written as DNA, the CDR3 is TGCAGCGTTGAAGGCGGTAGAGCCGGGGAGCTGTTTTTT. Amino acids: CSVEGGRAGELFF.

The rearrangement joins TRBV27 to TRBJ1-6, with D maybe TRBD1 (6 bases). This CDR3 is built from 14 residues. In germline, CDR1 is MNHEY, CDR2 SMNVEV (reference sequence). V lost 2 bases and J 10 bases, leaving 12 bases between the germline ends. The CDR3 loop is CASSLGGGRSPLHF. CDR3 bases: TGTGCCAGCAGTTTAGGGGGCGGACGGTCACCCCTCCACTTT.

This clonotype has only a few counts. The chain joins TRBV10-3 to TRBJ2-4, with TRBD1 matching over 10 bases. J gave up 8 bases and V 0 bases, and 1 base lay outside the gene matches. This CDR3 is built from 14 residues. Per the germline V gene, CDR1 is ENHRY and CDR2 is SYGVKD. In nucleotides, the CDR3 is TGTGCCATCAGTGAGTCTGGACAGGGGGACATTCAGTACTTC. Its protein product is CAISESGQGDIQYF.

This clonotype was seen ten or more times. The CDR3 nucleotides are TGTGCCAGCAGCTTAGCACAGTCCGGGGAGCTGTTTTTT. It codes for CASSLAQSGELFF. The rearrangement joins TRBV7-2 to TRBJ2-2; D uncertain. This CDR3 region has 13 residues. V was cut by 0 bases and J by 6 bases, with 5 bases left in between. Per the germline V gene, CDR1 is SGHTA and CDR2 is FQGNSA.

This clonotype was counted only a few times. This chain joins TRBV9 and TRBJ1-4, with TRBD1 matching 7 bases. CDR3 length: 13 residues. The V segment lost 3 bases and the J segment 10 bases; nucleotides outside the gene matches: 6. Germline CDR1 and CDR2: SGDLS and YYNGEE. The CDR3 sequence is CASSARQGGKLFF. In DNA form, the CDR3 reads TGTGCCAGCAGCGCCAGACAGGGAGGAAAACTGTTTTTT. Looking up the rest from reference TRBV9 and TRBJ1-4 gives the full variable domain: DSGVTQTPKHLITATGQRVTLRCSPRSGDLSVYWYQQSLDQGLQFLIQYYNGEERAKGNILERFSAQQFPDLHSELNLSSLELGDSALYFCASSARQGGKLFFGSGTQLSVL.

This clonotype was recorded once. The gene calls are TRBV2 and TRBJ2-3; D remains unclear. The length of the CDR3 is 14 residues. Germline V gene sequence: CDR1 SNHLY, CDR2 FYNNEI. V gave up 8 bases and J gave up 3 bases, with 15 bases separating them. The CDR3, as DNA: TGTGCCAGCGGAAACACCGGAATGACAGATACGCAGTATTTT. It codes for CASGNTGMTDTQYF.